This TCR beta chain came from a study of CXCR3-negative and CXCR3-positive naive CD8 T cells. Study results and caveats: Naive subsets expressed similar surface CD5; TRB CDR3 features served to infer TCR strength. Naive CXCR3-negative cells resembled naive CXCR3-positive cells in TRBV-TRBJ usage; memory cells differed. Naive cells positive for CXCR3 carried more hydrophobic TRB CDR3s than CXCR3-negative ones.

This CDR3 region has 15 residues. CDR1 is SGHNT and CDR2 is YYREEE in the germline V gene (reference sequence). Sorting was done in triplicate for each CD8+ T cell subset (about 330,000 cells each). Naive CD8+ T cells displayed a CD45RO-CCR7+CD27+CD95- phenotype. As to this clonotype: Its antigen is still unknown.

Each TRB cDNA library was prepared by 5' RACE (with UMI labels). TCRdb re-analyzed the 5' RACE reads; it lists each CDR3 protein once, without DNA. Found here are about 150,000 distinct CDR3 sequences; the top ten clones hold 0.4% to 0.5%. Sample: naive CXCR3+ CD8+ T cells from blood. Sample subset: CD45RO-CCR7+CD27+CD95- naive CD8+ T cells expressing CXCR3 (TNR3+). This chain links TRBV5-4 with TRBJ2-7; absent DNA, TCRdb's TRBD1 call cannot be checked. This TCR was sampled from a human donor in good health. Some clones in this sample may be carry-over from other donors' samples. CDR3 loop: CASSLANGPRDEQYF.